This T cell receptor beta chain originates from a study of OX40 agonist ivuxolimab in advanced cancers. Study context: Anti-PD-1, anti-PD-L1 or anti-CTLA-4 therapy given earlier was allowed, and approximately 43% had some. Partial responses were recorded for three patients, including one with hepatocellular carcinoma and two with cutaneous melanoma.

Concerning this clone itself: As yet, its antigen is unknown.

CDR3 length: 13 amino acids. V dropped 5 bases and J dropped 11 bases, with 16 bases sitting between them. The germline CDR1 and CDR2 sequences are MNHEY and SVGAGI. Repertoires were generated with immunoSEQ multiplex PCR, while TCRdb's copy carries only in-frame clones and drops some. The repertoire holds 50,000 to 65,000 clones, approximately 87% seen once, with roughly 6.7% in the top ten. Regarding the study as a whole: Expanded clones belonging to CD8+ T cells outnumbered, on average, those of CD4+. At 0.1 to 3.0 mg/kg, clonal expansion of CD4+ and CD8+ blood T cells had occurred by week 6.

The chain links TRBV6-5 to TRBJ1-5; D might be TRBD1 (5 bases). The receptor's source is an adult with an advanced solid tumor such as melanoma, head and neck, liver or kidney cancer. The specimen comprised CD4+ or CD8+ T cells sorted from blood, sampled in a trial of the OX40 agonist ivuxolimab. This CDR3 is CASSDSPRSAQHF. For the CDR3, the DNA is TGTGCCAGCAGTGACAGCCCGAGGTCGGCCCAGCATTTT.